The sequence of this T cell receptor (beta chain) was determined in a study of blood T cell repertoires in COVID-19. At the level of the study: Spain, Italy and the United States supplied samples that represented acute and convalescent COVID-19. Sample material is recorded as cDNA or gDNA derived from T cells, B-cell-depleted T cells, or PBMCs.

TCRdb's table, derived via immunoSEQ multiplex PCR, lists solely in-frame clones and lacks some. The sample carries more than 250,000 clones, 85% recorded once. Per germline, CDR1 MNHEY and CDR2 SVGEGT. CDR3 length equals 15 residues. V lost 6 bases, J lost 0 bases, and 13 bases lay in between. This clonotype was sampled from a middle-aged man with active or convalescent COVID-19. The V and J genes are TRBV6-2 or TRBV6-3 and TRBJ2-3; TRBD2 might be the D (5 bases). The sample taken for sequencing was peripheral blood. CDR3 DNA sequence: TGTGCCAGCAGCCGAGGAGCGGCGAGCACAGATACGCAGTATTTT. It specifies CASSRGAASTDTQYF.